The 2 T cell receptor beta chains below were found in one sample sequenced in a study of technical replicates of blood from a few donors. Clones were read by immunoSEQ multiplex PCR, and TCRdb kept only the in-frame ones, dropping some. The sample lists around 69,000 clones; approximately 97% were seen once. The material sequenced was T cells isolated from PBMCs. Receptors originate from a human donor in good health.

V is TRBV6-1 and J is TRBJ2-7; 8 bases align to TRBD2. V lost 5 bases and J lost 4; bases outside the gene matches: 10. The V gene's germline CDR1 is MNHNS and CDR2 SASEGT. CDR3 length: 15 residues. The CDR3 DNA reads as TGTGCCAGCAGTAGTTTCGCGGGGGGTGATTACGAGCAGTACTTC. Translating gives CASSSFAGGDYEQYF.

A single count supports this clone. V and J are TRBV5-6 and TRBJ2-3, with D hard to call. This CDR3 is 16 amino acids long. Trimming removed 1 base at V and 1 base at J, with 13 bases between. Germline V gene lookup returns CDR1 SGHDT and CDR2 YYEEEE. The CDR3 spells CASSLTPLTGTDTQYF. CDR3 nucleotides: TGTGCCAGCAGCTTGACACCGCTCACAGGCACAGATACGCAGTATTTT.